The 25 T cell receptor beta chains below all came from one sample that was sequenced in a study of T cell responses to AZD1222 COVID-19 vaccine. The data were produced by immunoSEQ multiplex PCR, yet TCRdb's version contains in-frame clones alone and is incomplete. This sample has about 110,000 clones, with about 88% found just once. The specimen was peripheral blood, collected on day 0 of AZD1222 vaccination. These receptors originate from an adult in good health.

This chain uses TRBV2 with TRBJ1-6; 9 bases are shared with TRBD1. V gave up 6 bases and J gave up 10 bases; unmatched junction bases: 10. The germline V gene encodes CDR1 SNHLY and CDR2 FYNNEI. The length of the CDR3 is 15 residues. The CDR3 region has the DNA TGTGCCAGCAGAATCCGGGACAGGGTGGCCTCACCCCTCCACTTT. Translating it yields CASRIRDRVASPLHF.

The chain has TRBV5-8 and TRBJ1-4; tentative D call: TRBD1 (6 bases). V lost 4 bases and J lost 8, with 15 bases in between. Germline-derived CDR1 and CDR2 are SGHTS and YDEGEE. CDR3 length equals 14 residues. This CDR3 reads CASSPDRWEEKLFF. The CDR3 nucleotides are TGTGCCAGCAGCCCCGACAGGTGGGAGGAAAAACTGTTTTTT.

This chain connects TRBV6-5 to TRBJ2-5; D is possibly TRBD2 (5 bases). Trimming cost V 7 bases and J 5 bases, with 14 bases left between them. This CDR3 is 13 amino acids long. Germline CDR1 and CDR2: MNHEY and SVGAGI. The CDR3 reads CASTRTLPETQYF. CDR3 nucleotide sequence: TGTGCCAGCACCCGGACTCTCCCGGAGACCCAGTACTTC.

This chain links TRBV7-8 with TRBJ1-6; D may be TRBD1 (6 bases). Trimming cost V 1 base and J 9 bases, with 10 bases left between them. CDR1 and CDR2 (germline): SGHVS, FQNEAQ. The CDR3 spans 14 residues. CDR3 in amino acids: CASSLGTGFSPLHF. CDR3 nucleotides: TGTGCCAGCAGCTTAGGAACAGGGTTTTCACCCCTCCACTTT.

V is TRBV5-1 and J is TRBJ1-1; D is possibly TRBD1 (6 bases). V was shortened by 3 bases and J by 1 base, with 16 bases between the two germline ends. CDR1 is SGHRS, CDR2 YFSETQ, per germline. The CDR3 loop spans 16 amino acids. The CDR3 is CASSSRAGGGNTEAFF. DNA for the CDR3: TGCGCCAGCAGCTCCCGGGCCGGAGGGGGGAACACTGAAGCTTTCTTT.

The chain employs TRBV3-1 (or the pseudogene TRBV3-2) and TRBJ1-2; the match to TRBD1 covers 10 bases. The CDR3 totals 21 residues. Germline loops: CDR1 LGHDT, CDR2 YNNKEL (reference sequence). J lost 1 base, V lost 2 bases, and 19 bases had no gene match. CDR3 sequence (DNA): TGTGCCAGCAGCCAACTCAAACCTAGACCGGGACAGGGGAGAAGTAACTATGGCTACACCTTC. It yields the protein CASSQLKPRPGQGRSNYGYTF.

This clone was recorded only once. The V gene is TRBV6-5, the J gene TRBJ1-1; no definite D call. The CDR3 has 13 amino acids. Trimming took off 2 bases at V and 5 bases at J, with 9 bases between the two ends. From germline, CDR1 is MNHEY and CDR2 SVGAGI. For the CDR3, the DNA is TGTGCCAGCAGTTACAAGGACGGGACTGAAGCTTTCTTT. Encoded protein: CASSYKDGTEAFF.

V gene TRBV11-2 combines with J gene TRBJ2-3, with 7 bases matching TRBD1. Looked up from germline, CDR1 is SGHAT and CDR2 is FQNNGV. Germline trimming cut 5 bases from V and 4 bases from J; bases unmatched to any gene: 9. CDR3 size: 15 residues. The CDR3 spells CASSTYRGRADTQYF. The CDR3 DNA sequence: TGTGCCAGCAGCACATACAGGGGAAGAGCAGATACGCAGTATTTT.

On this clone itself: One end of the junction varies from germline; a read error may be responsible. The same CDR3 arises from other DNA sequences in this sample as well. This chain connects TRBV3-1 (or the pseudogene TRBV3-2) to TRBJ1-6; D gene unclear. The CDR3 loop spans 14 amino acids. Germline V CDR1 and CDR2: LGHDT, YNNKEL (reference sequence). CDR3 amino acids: CASSQEGYNSPLHF. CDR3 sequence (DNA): TGTGCCAGCAGCCAAGAGGGGTATAATTCACCCCTTCACTTT.

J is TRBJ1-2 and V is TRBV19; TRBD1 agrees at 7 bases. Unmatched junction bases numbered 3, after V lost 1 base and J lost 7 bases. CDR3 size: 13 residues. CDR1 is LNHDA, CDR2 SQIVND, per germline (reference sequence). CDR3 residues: CASSIGGGAGYTF. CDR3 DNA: TGTGCCAGTAGTATAGGAGGGGGCGCTGGCTACACCTTC.

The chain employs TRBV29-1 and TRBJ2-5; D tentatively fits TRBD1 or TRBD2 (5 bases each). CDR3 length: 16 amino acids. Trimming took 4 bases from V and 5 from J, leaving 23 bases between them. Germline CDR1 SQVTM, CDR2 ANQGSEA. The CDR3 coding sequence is TGCAGCGTTGCCAAGGGACGCACCATAAGCTTGGAGACCCAGTACTTC. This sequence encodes CSVAKGRTISLETQYF.

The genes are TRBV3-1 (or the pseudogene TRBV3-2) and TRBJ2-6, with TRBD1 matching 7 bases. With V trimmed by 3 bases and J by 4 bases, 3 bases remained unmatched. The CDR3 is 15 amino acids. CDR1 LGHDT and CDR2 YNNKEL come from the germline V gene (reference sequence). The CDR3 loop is CASSQTGSGANVLTF. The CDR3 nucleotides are TGTGCCAGCAGCCAGACAGGGAGCGGGGCCAACGTCCTGACTTTC.

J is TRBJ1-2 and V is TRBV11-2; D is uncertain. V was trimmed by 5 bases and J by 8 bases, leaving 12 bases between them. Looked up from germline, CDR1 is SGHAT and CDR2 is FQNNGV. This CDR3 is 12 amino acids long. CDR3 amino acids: CASSPRGQGYTF. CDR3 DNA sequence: TGTGCCAGCAGCCCCCGAGGGCAGGGCTACACCTTC.

CDR3 DNA: TGTGCCAGCGGGCCGGGACAGGGATACTATGGCTACACCTTC. It codes for CASGPGQGYYGYTF. The chain couples TRBV27 to TRBJ1-2, with 9 positions matching TRBD1. Losses at the gene ends were 8 bases for V and 3 bases for J; bases not matched to a gene: 7. The germline CDR1 and CDR2 sequences are MNHEY and SMNVEV (reference sequence). This CDR3 has 14 residues.

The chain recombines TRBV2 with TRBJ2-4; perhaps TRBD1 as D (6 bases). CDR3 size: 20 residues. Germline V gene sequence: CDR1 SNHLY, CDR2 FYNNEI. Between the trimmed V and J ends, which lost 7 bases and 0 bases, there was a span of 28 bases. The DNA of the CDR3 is TGTGCCAGCAACAGGGAACCCTCAGCTCTCCCGGGGTTAGCCAAAAACATTCAGTACTTC. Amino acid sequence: CASNREPSALPGLAKNIQYF.

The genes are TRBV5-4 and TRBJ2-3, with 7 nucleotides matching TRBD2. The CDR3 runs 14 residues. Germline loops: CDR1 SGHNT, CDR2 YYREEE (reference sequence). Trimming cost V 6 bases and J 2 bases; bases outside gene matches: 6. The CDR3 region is CASTESGNTDTQYF. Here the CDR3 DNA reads TGTGCCAGCACCGAAAGCGGGAACACAGATACGCAGTATTTT. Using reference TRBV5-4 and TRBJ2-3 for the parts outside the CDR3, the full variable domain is ETGVTQSPTHLIKTRGQQVTLRCSSQSGHNTVSWYQQALGQGPQFIFQYYREEENGRGNFPPRFSGLQFPNYSSELNVNALELDDSALYLCASTESGNTDTQYFGPGTRLTVL.

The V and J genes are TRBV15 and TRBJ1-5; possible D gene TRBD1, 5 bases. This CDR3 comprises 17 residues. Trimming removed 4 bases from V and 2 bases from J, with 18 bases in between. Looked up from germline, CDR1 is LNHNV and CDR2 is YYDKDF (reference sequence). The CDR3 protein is CATSTPLGGKGNQPQHF. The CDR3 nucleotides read TGTGCCACCAGCACCCCTCTGGGGGGGAAAGGCAATCAGCCCCAGCATTTT.

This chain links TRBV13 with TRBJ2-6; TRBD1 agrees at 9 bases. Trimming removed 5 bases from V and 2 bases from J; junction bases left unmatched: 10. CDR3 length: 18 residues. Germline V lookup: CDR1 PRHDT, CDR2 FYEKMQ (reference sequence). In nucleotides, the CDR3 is TGTGCCAGCAGCACAACTGGACAGGGGCAGGCTGGGGCCAACGTCCTGACTTTC. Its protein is CASSTTGQGQAGANVLTF.

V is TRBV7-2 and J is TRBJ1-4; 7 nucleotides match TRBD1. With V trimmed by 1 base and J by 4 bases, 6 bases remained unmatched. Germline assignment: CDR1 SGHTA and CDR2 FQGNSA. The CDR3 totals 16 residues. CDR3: CASSLVSGTVNEKLFF. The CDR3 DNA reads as TGTGCCAGCAGCTTAGTCTCCGGGACAGTTAATGAAAAACTGTTTTTT.

CDR3 in amino acids: CASSPTIGELFF. The DNA for the CDR3 is TGTGCCAGCAGCCCTACCATCGGGGAGCTGTTTTTT. V gene TRBV3-1 (or the pseudogene TRBV3-2) combines with J gene TRBJ2-2; unclear D gene. Germline V lookup: CDR1 LGHDT, CDR2 YNNKEL (reference sequence). The CDR3 extends over 12 amino acids. V was trimmed by 4 bases and J by 7 bases, leaving 7 bases between them.

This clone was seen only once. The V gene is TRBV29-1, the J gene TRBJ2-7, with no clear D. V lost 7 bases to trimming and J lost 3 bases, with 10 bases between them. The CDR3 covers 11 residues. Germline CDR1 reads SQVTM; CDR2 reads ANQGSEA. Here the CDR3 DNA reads TGCAGCGCCGGGCAGAACTACGAGCAGTACTTC. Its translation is CSAGQNYEQYF.

The chain's CDR3 is CTSSRQGLAGEERNEQFF. CDR3 DNA sequence: TGCACCAGCAGCCGTCAGGGACTAGCGGGAGAGGAGCGCAATGAGCAGTTCTTC. The chain combines TRBV1 with TRBJ2-1; the table calls TRBD2, which could not be checked here. TRBV1 is recorded as a pseudogene. The CDR3 has 18 amino acids.

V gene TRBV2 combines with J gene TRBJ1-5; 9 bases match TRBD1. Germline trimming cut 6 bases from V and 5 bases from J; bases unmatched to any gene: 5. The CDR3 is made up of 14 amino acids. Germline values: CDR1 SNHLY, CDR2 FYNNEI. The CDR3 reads CASRGQGVYQPQHF. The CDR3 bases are TGTGCCAGCAGGGGACAGGGAGTATATCAGCCCCAGCATTTT.

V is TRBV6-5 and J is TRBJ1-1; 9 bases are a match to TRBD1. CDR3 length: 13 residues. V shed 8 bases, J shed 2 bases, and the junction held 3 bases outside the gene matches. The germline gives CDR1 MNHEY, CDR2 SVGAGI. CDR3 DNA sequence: TGTGCCAGCGGACAGGGGTCTAACACTGAAGCTTTCTTT. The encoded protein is CASGQGSNTEAFF.

The CDR3, as DNA: TGCGCCAGCAGCTTGGTTGGGAAAACCCGCAATGAGCAGTTCTTC. Its protein is CASSLVGKTRNEQFF. The chain carries TRBV5-1 and TRBJ2-1; no definite D call. V was shortened by 0 bases and J by 6 bases, with 13 bases between the two germline ends. The CDR3 is made up of 15 amino acids. Germline V gives CDR1 SGHRS, CDR2 YFSETQ.